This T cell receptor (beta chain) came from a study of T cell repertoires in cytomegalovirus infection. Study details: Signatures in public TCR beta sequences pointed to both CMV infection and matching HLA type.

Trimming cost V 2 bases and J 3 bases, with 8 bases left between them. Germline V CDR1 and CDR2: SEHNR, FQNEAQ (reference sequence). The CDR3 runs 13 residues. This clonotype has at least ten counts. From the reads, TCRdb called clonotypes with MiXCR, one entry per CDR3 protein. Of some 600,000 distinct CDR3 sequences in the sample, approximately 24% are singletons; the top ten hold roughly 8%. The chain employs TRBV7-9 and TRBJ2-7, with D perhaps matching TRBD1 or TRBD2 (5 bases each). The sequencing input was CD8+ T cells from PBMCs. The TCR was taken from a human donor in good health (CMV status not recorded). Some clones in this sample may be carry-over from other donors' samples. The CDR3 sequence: CASSLQGVYEQYF. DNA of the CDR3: TGTGCCAGCAGCTTACAGGGAGTCTACGAGCAGTACTTC.